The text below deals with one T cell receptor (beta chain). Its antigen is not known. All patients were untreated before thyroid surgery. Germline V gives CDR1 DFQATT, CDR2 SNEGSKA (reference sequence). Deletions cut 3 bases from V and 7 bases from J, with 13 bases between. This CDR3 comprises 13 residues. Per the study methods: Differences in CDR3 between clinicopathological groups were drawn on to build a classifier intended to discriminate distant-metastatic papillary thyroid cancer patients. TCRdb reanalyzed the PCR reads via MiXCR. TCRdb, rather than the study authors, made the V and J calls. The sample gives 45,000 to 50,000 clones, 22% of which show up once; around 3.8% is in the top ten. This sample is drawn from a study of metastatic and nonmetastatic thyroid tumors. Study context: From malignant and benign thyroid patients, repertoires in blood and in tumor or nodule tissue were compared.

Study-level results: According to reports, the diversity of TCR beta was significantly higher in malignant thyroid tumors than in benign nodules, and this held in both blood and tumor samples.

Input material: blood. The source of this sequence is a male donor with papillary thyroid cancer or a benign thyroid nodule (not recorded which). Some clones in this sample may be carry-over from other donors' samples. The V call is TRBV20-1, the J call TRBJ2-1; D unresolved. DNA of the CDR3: TGCAGTGCTAGTACTATGGGCTGGAATGAGCAGTTCTTC. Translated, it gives CSASTMGWNEQFF.